This note documents a single TCR beta chain sequence. The antigen it binds to is not known. Base qualities were left out, and no much larger clone turns up one base away. The record originates from a study of T cells in Graves' hyperthyroidism and ophthalmopathy (dated by TCRdb to between 2019 and 2020). About the study as a whole: Peripheral blood samples were taken at initial diagnosis, before any treatment was given. A discovery cohort of approximately 97 patients, roughly 45 with Graves' ophthalmopathy and over 55 with stable Graves' hyperthyroidism, was used to find distinguishing TCR V-J signatures. Prospective prediction of ophthalmopathy was tested in an independent validation cohort of approximately 18 hyperthyroidism patients and 17 patients who later progressed to ophthalmopathy. The 100 or so discovery patients were divided at random into training and test sets in a 7:3 ratio. Thyroid tissue and blood T-cell repertoires from roughly six Graves' hyperthyroidism patients were also compared in the study. Once sampling was done, hyperthyroidism patients were given methimazole at a starting dose of 30 mg daily, whereas ophthalmopathy patients were given high-dose intravenous methylprednisolone. The paper reports TCR Vbeta CDR3 sequencing of roughly 140 peripheral blood samples: some 44 ophthalmopathy, over 70 hyperthyroidism and around 17 progressor patients. Summary of the overall study and its limitations: In validation, the model predicted progression to ophthalmopathy a median of approximately 6.3 months before onset, with approximately 70% sensitivity and 72.22% specificity. A model built on a 13 V-J signature distinguished ophthalmopathy from stable hyperthyroidism, reaching roughly 88% sensitivity and about 81% specificity in cross-validation and 80%/75% in testing. Blood samples also contained most of the expanded thyroid clonotypes (frequency above 0.001), which suggests that blood repertoires may reflect thyroid immune responses. No statistical method was used to set the sample size in advance, and investigators knew the group allocation.

Per the germline V gene, SGHRS is the CDR1 and YFSETQ is the CDR2. V is pared back by 0 bases and J by 2 bases, with 10 bases lying between the germline termini. The CDR3 spans 15 residues, from the cysteine through the phenylalanine. The kept DNA is CDR3 alone, 45 bases in frame from the first base. In the ophthalmopathy patients, disease was moderately to severely active, with a Clinical Activity Score of 3 or more, a NOSPECS grade of 4 or more, and a duration of less than 3 months. Any patient with an uncontrolled infection, another autoimmune disease, pregnancy or lactation was excluded. Diagnoses were established on the basis of clinical symptoms, serum thyroxine and TRAb, thyroid ultrasound, and orbital computed tomography. PBMCs were isolated from about 9 ml of fresh peripheral blood by Ficoll-Paque density gradient centrifugation. Total RNA was extracted using Trizol reagent, and RNA quality was assessed on an Agilent 2100 Bioanalyzer.

The TCR beta CDR3 regions were amplified from RNA transcripts. For the first round of RT-PCR on the TCR CDR3, the HTBI primer set was used together with the Qiagen OneStep RT-PCR kit. Libraries were constructed in a second round of multiplex PCR, after which size selection and purification were performed. Libraries were sequenced paired-end with 100 bp reads on an Illumina HiSeq2000. In the original analysis: Raw data were processed with SOAPnuke, discarding reads with adapters, uncalled bases, mean Phred below 15, or no exact constant-primer or identifier match. COPE v1.2.5 was used to merge the high-quality paired reads, and each unique nucleotide sequence was defined as a clonotype. Clonotypes were aligned to IMGT TRBV, TRBD and TRBJ reference segments using MiTCR v1.1. The analysis was restricted to V-J combinations with a frequency above 0.0001, which together covered just over 98% of the repertoires. The TCS score was defined as the ratio of F50 (clonal expansion) to E x V (chaos), calculated using BLOSUM62-based TCRdist between CDR3 peptides within each V-J. Welch's t-statistics and random forest reduced around 510 V-J features to roughly 13, which were used in a naive Bayes classifier (R e1071). TCRdb reanalyzed the raw reads on its own, using fastp at Q25 for trimming and MiXCR for clone calling, and kept in-frame beta chains. Records with the same CDR3 protein are collapsed into one entry carrying the most frequent genes and DNA. These V and J calls derive from TCRdb rather than the authors' analysis. Recorded for this sample are about 640,000 distinct CDR3 sequences; about 20% of them occurred a single time. More than 30% of the sample rests with the top ten.

Specimen: blood. The V and J genes are TRBV5-1 and TRBJ2-3; the D gene is not confidently resolved. This receptor was identified in a man aged 25-45 years with Graves' ophthalmopathy. Here is the DNA: TGCGCCAGCAGCTTGGGGACGGATTACACAGATACGCAGTATTTT. Translated, it reads CASSLGTDYTDTQYF.